Below are 20 T cell receptor beta chains sequenced from a single sample in a study of early T cells in non-severe SARS-CoV-2 infection. A single record per CDR3 protein comes from TCRdb applying MiXCR to the 5' RACE reads. The sample lists about 97,000 distinct CDR3 sequences; less than 15% were seen once. The sample taken for sequencing was whole blood. The source is an adult who was a healthcare worker with PCR-confirmed SARS-CoV-2 infection or an uninfected control (not recorded which).

Many counts were recorded for this clonotype. The CDR3 protein is CASSHPARSDWTLHYGYTF. In DNA, the CDR3 is TGTGCCAGCAGTCACCCGGCGCGGTCGGACTGGACCCTCCACTATGGCTACACCTTC. The chain recombines TRBV7-9 with TRBJ1-2, with D unclear. This CDR3 is 19 amino acids long. Per germline, CDR1 SEHNR and CDR2 FQNEAQ (reference sequence). V lost 6 bases, J lost 3 bases, and 29 bases lay in between.

J is TRBJ2-3 and V is TRBV3-1; D gene unclear. V shed 6 bases and J shed 6 bases, with 10 bases lying between them. The CDR3 has 12 amino acids. CDR1 and CDR2 from the germline V gene are LGHDT and YNNKEL (reference sequence). The CDR3 coding sequence is TGTGCCAGCAGTGGAGCATCGGATACGCAGTATTTT. This encodes CASSGASDTQYF.

This clonotype was recorded at least ten times. This chain connects TRBV6-4 to TRBJ2-3; D is undetermined. V dropped 0 bases and J dropped 3 bases, with 7 bases sitting between them. This CDR3 contains 14 residues. Germline V gene lookup returns CDR1 MRHNA and CDR2 SNTAGT. CDR3 loop: CASSDSIGTDTQYF. CDR3 DNA sequence: TGTGCCAGCAGTGACTCTATTGGGACAGATACGCAGTATTTT.

This clonotype has a count of ten or more. This chain joins TRBV4-1 and TRBJ2-7; D unresolved. V was trimmed by 1 base and J by 3 bases, leaving 10 bases between them. This CDR3 has 14 amino acids. CDR1 is MGHRA, CDR2 YSYEKL, per germline. The CDR3 region is CASSQVTEGYEQYF. The CDR3 DNA sequence: TGCGCCAGCAGCCAAGTGACCGAAGGCTACGAGCAGTACTTC.

The chain recombines TRBV7-2 with TRBJ2-7, with 8 bases fitting TRBD1. The junction had 8 bases not matched to a gene; V was cut back by 5 bases and J by 2 bases. The CDR3 spans 15 residues. Germline loops: CDR1 SGHTA, CDR2 FQGNSA. CDR3 bases: TGTGCCAGCAGCCCGACCTGGACAGGGCCCTACGAGCAGTACTTC. Translated, it gives CASSPTWTGPYEQYF.

This clonotype occurred a few times. The V call is TRBV29-1, the J call TRBJ2-5, with D possibly being TRBD2 (6 bases). Looked up from germline, CDR1 is SQVTM and CDR2 is ANQGSEA. The V end lost 5 bases, the J end lost 3 bases, and 19 bases lay between the germline ends. The CDR3 spans 15 residues. The chain's CDR3 is CSVFDSGTGKETQYF. For the CDR3, the DNA is TGCAGCGTTTTTGACTCCGGGACTGGGAAAGAGACCCAGTACTTC.

This clonotype was counted between two and nine times. This sequence joins TRBV5-1 and TRBJ2-5; 9 bases are shared with TRBD2. CDR1 is SGHRS and CDR2 is YFSETQ in the germline V gene. After removal of 7 bases from V and 1 base from J, the junction contained 8 bases not matched to a gene. This CDR3 is 15 amino acids long. The CDR3 is CASAGGSVVQETQYF. Written as DNA, the CDR3 is TGCGCCAGCGCGGGGGGGAGCGTCGTCCAAGAGACCCAGTACTTC.

This chain uses TRBV20-1 with TRBJ2-7, with 8 bases that match TRBD2. Germline V lookup: CDR1 DFQATT, CDR2 SNEGSKA (reference sequence). This CDR3 is 18 amino acids long. V shed 0 bases and J 5 bases; nucleotides not matched to a gene: 18. CDR3: CSAREGWRRSGSRNEQYF. The CDR3 nucleotides read TGCAGTGCTAGAGAAGGGTGGCGAAGGAGCGGGAGTAGGAACGAGCAGTACTTC.

This clonotype was counted ten times or more. This rearrangement joins TRBV11-2 to TRBJ2-7; D is uncertain. The CDR3 is 13 amino acids. The V gene lost 7 bases and the J gene lost 0 bases, with 10 bases spanning the gap. Germline CDR1 SGHAT, CDR2 FQNNGV. CDR3 bases: TGTGCCAGCAATCCCCCCAGCTCCTACGAGCAGTACTTC. Protein: CASNPPSSYEQYF.

This chain connects TRBV5-6 to TRBJ2-2, with 7 nucleotides matching TRBD2. CDR1 SGHDT and CDR2 YYEEEE come from the germline V gene. The V gene end was trimmed by 4 bases and the J gene end by 7 bases; junction bases not matched to a gene: 10. CDR3 length: 15 residues. This CDR3 reads CASSPGSAGIGELFF. CDR3 coding DNA: TGTGCCAGCAGCCCCGGGTCAGCGGGGATCGGGGAGCTGTTTTTT.

At least ten counts were recorded for this clonotype. V gene TRBV14 combines with J gene TRBJ2-1; 9 positions match TRBD2. The germline CDR1 and CDR2 sequences are SGHDN and FVKESK. Losses at the gene ends were 4 bases for V and 15 bases for J; bases not matched to a gene: 10. This CDR3 comprises 13 residues. DNA of the CDR3: TGTGCCAGCAGCCTGGCCCCCGGGACTAGCCTGTTCTTC. Its protein product is CASSLAPGTSLFF.

The DNA of the CDR3 is TGTGCCAGCAGCGTAGGCCCCAGAGGGACTGACTATGGCTACACCTTC. Translating it yields CASSVGPRGTDYGYTF. The V call is TRBV9, the J call TRBJ1-2; the D gene is possibly TRBD1 (5 bases). The CDR3 contains 16 residues. The ends were cut back, 0 bases at V and 3 bases at J, with 15 bases in the middle. Per the germline V gene, CDR1 is SGDLS and CDR2 is YYNGEE. The complete variable domain, with remaining parts taken from reference TRBV9 and TRBJ1-2, reads DSGVTQTPKHLITATGQRVTLRCSPRSGDLSVYWYQQSLDQGLQFLIQYYNGEERAKGNILERFSAQQFPDLHSELNLSSLELGDSALYFCASSVGPRGTDYGYTFGSGTRLTVV.

A few counts support this clonotype. V and J are TRBV29-1 and TRBJ2-7, with D possibly TRBD2 on 7 matching bases. From germline, CDR1 is SQVTM and CDR2 ANQGSEA. This CDR3 is built from 14 residues. V lost 7 bases, J lost 1 base, and 17 bases lay in between. CDR3 sequence: CSAVRGAGSYEQYF. The CDR3, as DNA: TGCAGCGCGGTTCGGGGGGCAGGGTCCTACGAGCAGTACTTC.

This clonotype has a handful of counts. The V and J genes are TRBV14 and TRBJ2-5; D uncertain. CDR3 length: 12 residues. Deletions cut 0 bases from V and 8 bases from J, with 7 bases between. Germline loops: CDR1 SGHDN, CDR2 FVKESK. The CDR3 region has the DNA TGTGCCAGCAGCCAAGATGGAGCAACCCAGTACTTC. Translation: CASSQDGATQYF.

This clonotype was counted at least ten times. This chain connects TRBV19 to TRBJ1-2; 10 nucleotides agree with TRBD1. CDR1 LNHDA and CDR2 SQIVND come from the germline V gene (reference sequence). This CDR3 comprises 17 residues. Trimming took 3 bases from V and 4 from J; bases not matched to a gene: 11. For the CDR3, the DNA is TGTGCCAGTAGTATTGCCCGCTCGGGACAGGGGACCTATGGCTACACCTTC. This gives the protein CASSIARSGQGTYGYTF.

This clonotype was recorded a few times. This chain connects TRBV28 to TRBJ2-7, with 7 bases that match TRBD2. The trim removed 2 bases at V and 5 bases at J, leaving 12 bases unmatched. The CDR3 loop spans 16 amino acids. The germline gives CDR1 MDHEN, CDR2 SYDVKM. CDR3 bases: TGTGCCAGCAGTTTACTTCTGGGGAGGGTAAGAAACGAGCAGTACTTC. Amino acid sequence: CASSLLLGRVRNEQYF.

This clonotype showed up many times. J is TRBJ2-2 and V is TRBV28, with 9 bases that match TRBD1. The junction had 18 bases not matched to a gene; V was cut back by 5 bases and J by 2 bases. In germline, CDR1 is MDHEN, CDR2 SYDVKM. The CDR3 covers 20 residues. Here the CDR3 DNA reads TGTGCCAGCAGTGCCCCCCAGGGACAGGGAGGGCGTGGAAACACCGGGGAGCTGTTTTTT. This translates into CASSAPQGQGGRGNTGELFF. Full variable domain (rest looked up from reference TRBV28 and TRBJ2-2): DVKVTQSSRYLVKRTGEKVFLECVQDMDHENMFWYRQDPGLGLRLIYFSYDVKMKEKGDIPEGYSVSREKKERFSLILESASTNQTSMYLCASSAPQGQGGRGNTGELFFGEGSRLTVL.

This sequence joins TRBV18 and TRBJ2-7; possibly TRBD2 for D (5 bases). CDR1 and CDR2 from the germline V gene are KGHSH and LQKENI. V lost 1 base and J 7 bases, leaving 11 bases between the germline ends. The CDR3 sequence is 13 residues long. DNA for the CDR3: TGTGCCAGCTCACCACAGGGTTCGGGAGAGCAGTACTTC. This encodes CASSPQGSGEQYF.

The rearrangement links TRBV7-2 to TRBJ2-6; no clear D. The ends were cut back, 2 bases at V and 1 base at J, with 12 bases in the middle. The germline V gene has CDR1 SGHTA and CDR2 FQGNSA. This CDR3 region has 17 residues. The chain's CDR3 is CASSLKGWMSGANVLTF. The CDR3 DNA is TGTGCCAGCAGCTTAAAAGGTTGGATGTCTGGGGCCAACGTCCTGACTTTC.

This clonotype was counted only a few times. V usage is TRBV28 and J usage is TRBJ2-7, with D perhaps matching TRBD1 (5 bases). CDR3 size: 13 residues. Germline V gene lookup returns CDR1 MDHEN and CDR2 SYDVKM. Deletions cut 3 bases from V and 6 bases from J, with 12 bases between. CDR3 sequence reads: CASSLAGIGEQYF. The CDR3 bases are TGTGCCAGCAGTTTGGCAGGGATTGGCGAGCAGTACTTC.